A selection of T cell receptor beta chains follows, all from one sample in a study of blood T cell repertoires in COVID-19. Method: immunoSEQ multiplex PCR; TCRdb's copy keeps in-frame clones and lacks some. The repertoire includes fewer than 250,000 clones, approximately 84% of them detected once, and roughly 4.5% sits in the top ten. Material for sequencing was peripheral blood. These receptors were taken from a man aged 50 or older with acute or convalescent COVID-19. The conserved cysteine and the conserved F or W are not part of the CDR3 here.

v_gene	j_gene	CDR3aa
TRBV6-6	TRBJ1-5	ASSIQGAGNQPQH
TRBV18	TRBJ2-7	ASSISRQGYEQY
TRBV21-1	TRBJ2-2	ASSSGLAEGELF
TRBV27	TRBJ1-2	ASSRTGTGINYGYT
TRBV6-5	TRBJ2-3	ASSYRGGRTDTQY
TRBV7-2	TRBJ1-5	ASSQSDSDQPQH
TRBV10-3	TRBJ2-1	AISEKDNNEQF
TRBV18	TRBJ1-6	ASSPAGTDSPLH
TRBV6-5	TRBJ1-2	ASSYSGQGLGYT
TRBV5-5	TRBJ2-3	ASTGPGAGDTQY
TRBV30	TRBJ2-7	AWSQDTPSEQY
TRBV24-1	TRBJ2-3	ATSRGDTQY
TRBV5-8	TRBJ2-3	ASSYGTGINTDTQY
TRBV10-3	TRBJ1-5	AISDVGQGAQPQH
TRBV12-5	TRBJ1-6	ASGLVHPGQLYNSPLH
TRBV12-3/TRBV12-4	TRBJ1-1	ASSLRVNTEAF
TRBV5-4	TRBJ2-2	ASSTQGSLQLF
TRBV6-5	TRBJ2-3	ASSYGRGLADTQY
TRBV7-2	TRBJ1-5	ASSPEAGANQPQH
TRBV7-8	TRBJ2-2	ASSLVAAMGQGYTGELF
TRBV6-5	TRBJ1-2	ASSPTSQGYT
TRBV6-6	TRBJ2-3	ASRAGTGTDTQY
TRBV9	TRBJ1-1	ASRSGRGKNTEAF
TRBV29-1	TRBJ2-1	SVEVDAVVGSSYNEQF
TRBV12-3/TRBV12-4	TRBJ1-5	ASSPLPNQPQH
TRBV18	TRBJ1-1	ASSPQGGVTEAF
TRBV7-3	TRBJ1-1	ASSLTKAGGEEAF
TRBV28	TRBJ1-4	ASSISTTNEKLF
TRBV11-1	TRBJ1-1	ASRSPGTEAF
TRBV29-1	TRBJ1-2	SVVEAGPYGYT
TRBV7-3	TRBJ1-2	ASSPGDRVKGLSYGYT
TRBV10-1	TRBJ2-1	ASSESGQGAYNEQF